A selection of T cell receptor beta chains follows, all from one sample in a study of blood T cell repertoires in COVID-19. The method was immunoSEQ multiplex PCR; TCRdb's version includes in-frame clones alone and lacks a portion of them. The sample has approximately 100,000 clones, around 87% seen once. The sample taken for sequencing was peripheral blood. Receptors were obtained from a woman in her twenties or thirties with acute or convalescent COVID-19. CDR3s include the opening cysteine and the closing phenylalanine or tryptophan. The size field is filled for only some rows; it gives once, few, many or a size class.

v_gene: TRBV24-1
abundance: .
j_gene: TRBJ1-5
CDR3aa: CATSDSGVGQPQHF

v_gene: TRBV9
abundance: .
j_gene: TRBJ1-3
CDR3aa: CASSSSSGNTIYF

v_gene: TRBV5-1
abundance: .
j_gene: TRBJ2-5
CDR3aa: CASSTGGARETQYF

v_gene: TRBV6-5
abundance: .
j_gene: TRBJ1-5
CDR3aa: CASSSAGGHQPQHF

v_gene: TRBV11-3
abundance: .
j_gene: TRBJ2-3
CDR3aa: CASSAYRGITDTQYF

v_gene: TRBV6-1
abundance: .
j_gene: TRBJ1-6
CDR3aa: CASREGGGSPLHF

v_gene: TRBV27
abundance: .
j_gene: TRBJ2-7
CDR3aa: CASSSGQGSYEQYF

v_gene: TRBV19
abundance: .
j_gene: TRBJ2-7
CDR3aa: CASSISSGVYEQYF

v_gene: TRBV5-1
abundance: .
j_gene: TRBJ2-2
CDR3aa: CASREGTGNTGELFF

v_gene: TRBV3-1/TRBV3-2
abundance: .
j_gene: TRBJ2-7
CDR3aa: CASSQRTSGGSREQYF

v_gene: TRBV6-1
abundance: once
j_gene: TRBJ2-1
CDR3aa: CASSEEVGAVTYNEQFF

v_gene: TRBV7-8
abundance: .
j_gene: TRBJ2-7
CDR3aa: CASSLPGWYEQYF

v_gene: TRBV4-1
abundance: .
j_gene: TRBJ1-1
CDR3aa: CASSQDNRGMNTEAFF

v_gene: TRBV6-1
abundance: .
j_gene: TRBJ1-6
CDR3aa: CASSEQGPGSPLHF

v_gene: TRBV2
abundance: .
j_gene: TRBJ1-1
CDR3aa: CASSFQVNTEAFF

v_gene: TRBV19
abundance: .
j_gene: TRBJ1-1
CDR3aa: CASSILGQGNTEAFF

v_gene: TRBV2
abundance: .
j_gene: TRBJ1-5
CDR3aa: CASRARLTASNQPQHF

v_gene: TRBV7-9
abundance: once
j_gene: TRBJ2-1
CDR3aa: CASSLTSGAHNEQFF